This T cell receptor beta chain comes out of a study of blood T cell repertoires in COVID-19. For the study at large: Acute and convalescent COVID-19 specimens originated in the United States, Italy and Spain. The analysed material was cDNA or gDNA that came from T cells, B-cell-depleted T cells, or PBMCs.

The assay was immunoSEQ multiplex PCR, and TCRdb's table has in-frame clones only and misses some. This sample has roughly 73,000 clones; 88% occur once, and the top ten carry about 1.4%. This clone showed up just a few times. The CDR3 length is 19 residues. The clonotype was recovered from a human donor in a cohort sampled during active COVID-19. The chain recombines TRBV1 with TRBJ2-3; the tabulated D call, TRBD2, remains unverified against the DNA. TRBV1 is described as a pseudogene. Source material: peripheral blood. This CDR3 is CTSSQDQGLAGGRTDTQYF. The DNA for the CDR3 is TGCACCAGCAGCCAAGATCAGGGACTAGCGGGAGGGCGCACAGATACGCAGTATTTT.